The 3 T cell receptor beta chains listed next were all sequenced from one sample in a study of control samples from healthy donors and cancer patients. Profiled with immunoSEQ multiplex PCR; TCRdb holds only in-frame clones, not every one. Among approximately 150,000 clones listed, 91% were seen once. Sequenced: blood. Every receptor here comes from a woman between 40 and 50 years old in good health.

The chain carries TRBV13 and TRBJ2-7; D might be TRBD2 (7 bases). Germline values: CDR1 PRHDT, CDR2 FYEKMQ (reference sequence). This CDR3 is built from 14 residues. The ends were cut back, 6 bases at V and 4 bases at J, with 16 bases in the middle. This CDR3 reads CASSLGGARYEQYF. Here the CDR3 DNA reads TGTGCCAGCAGTCTAGGGGGGGCCCGGTACGAGCAGTACTTC.

The V call is TRBV5-1, the J call TRBJ2-1; 13 positions match TRBD2. Germline assignment: CDR1 SGHRS and CDR2 YFSETQ. The length of the CDR3 is 15 residues. The V segment lost 4 bases and the J segment 8 bases; nucleotides outside the gene matches: 6. The CDR3 spells CASSALAGGPDEQFF. In DNA form, the CDR3 reads TGCGCCAGCAGCGCACTAGCGGGGGGGCCCGATGAGCAGTTCTTC.

This clone was seen just once. The rearrangement joins TRBV7-6 to TRBJ2-7, with D perhaps matching TRBD2 (6 bases). This CDR3 is built from 16 residues. Germline-derived CDR1 and CDR2 are SGHVS and FNYEAQ. V gave up 1 base and J gave up 2 bases, with 15 bases separating them. CDR3: CASSLEGGEVPYEQYF. The CDR3 region has the DNA TGTGCCAGCAGCTTAGAAGGCGGGGAGGTCCCCTACGAGCAGTACTTC.